What follows are 15 T cell receptor beta chains derived from one specimen sequenced in a study of T cells after yellow fever vaccination. TCRdb called the 5' RACE reads again in MiXCR, with one record for every CDR3 protein. The table has some 350,000 distinct CDR3 sequences, 6% to 8% seen once. The material was PBMCs, obtained 5 days after the yellow fever booster vaccination. The receptors shown here come from a man younger than 45 who received the YFV17D yellow fever vaccine.

This clonotype was seen many times. The rearrangement uses TRBV27 and TRBJ1-1; a possible D gene is TRBD1 (5 bases). Germline-derived CDR1 and CDR2 are MNHEY and SMNVEV (reference sequence). CDR3 size: 14 residues. V was cut by 3 bases and J by 0 bases, with 8 bases left in between. The CDR3 here is CASSFGGVNTEAFF. CDR3 in DNA: TGTGCCAGCAGTTTCGGGGGTGTGAACACTGAAGCTTTCTTT.

Notes on this clonotype: One end of the junction does not line up with germline, which may come from a read error. The gene calls are TRBV12-3 or TRBV12-4 and TRBJ1-2; D gene uncertain. CDR3 length equals 11 residues. The CDR3 DNA follows: TGTGCCAGCAGTACCCGACGGGTCGTGGACTTC. This encodes CASSTRRVVDF.

This clonotype was seen repeatedly, ten times or more. The rearrangement joins TRBV30 to TRBJ2-2; 7 nucleotides match TRBD1. The CDR3 contains 14 residues. The junction had 9 bases not matched to a gene; V was cut back by 4 bases and J by 7 bases. The germline V gene has CDR1 GTSNPN and CDR2 SVGIG (reference sequence). Written as DNA, the CDR3 is TGTGCCTGGAAGCCTCGACAGGGCTTCGGGGAGCTGTTTTTT. Protein product: CAWKPRQGFGELFF.

The chain combines TRBV7-2 with TRBJ1-4, with D uncertain. This CDR3 has 12 residues. The V and J ends lost 5 bases and 7 bases respectively, with 8 bases between them. Germline CDR1 and CDR2: SGHTA and FQGNSA. The CDR3 nucleotides read TGTGCCAGCAGCCCGCGAGGTGAAAAACTGTTTTTT. This encodes CASSPRGEKLFF.

The sample holds a few counts of this clonotype. V and J are TRBV18 and TRBJ2-7; tentatively, D is TRBD1 or TRBD2 (6 bases each). CDR3 length: 14 residues. V lost 3 bases, J lost 8 bases, and 17 bases lay in between. Germline CDR1 KGHSH, CDR2 LQKENI. CDR3 region: CASSPPRGLGKQYF. The DNA for the CDR3 is TGTGCCAGCTCACCTCCTCGGGGGCTGGGAAAGCAGTACTTC.

The gene calls are TRBV24-1 and TRBJ2-6, with D possibly being TRBD2 (5 bases). Trimming took 6 bases from V and 2 from J, leaving 7 bases between them. The V gene's germline CDR1 is KGHDR and CDR2 SFDVKD. This CDR3 has 14 amino acids. The CDR3 sequence: CATSPGTGANVLTF. The CDR3 coding sequence is TGTGCCACCAGTCCGGGAACTGGGGCCAACGTCCTGACTTTC.

This clonotype was counted at least ten times. The J gene is TRBJ2-7, the V gene TRBV30, with 9 bases lining up with TRBD1. V trimming: 2 bases; J trimming: 2 bases; junction bases outside the gene matches: 7. This CDR3 has 15 amino acids. Germline values: CDR1 GTSNPN, CDR2 SVGIG (reference sequence). Here the CDR3 DNA reads TGTGCCTGGAGTTCCAGGGACAGGGCCCCCTACGAGCAGTACTTC. Protein product: CAWSSRDRAPYEQYF. The whole variable domain, filled in from reference TRBV30 and TRBJ2-7, reads SQTIHQWPATLVQPVGSPLSLECTVEGTSNPNLYWYRQAAGRGLQLLFYSVGIGQISSEVPQNLSASRPQDRQFILSSKKLLLSDSGFYLCAWSSRDRAPYEQYFGPGTRLTVT.

The rearrangement links TRBV15 to TRBJ2-7; D gene unclear. CDR1 is LNHNV and CDR2 is YYDKDF in the germline V gene (reference sequence). Between the trimmed V and J ends, which lost 0 bases and 2 bases, there was a span of 5 bases. This CDR3 is 13 amino acids long. The CDR3 DNA reads TGTGCCACCAGCAGAGAACCAACCTACGAGCAGTACTTC. Protein sequence: CATSREPTYEQYF.

The chain recombines TRBV12-3 or TRBV12-4 with TRBJ2-3; 10 nucleotides line up with TRBD1. This CDR3 contains 16 residues. Trimming took 9 bases from V and 5 from J; bases not matched to a gene: 14. CDR3 DNA: TGTGCCAGTCAGCACCCGACAGGGGGCGAGGGAGATACGCAGTATTTT. It is translated as CASQHPTGGEGDTQYF.

This clonotype showed up many times. The rearrangement joins TRBV5-1 to TRBJ2-7, with D possibly being TRBD1 (6 bases). V lost 4 bases and J 3 bases, leaving 17 bases between the germline ends. The length of the CDR3 is 15 residues. Germline CDR1 is SGHRS and CDR2 is YFSETQ. CDR3 bases: TGCGCCAGCAGCATTGAACCACAGGGAAACTACGAGCAGTACTTC. Protein: CASSIEPQGNYEQYF. The whole variable domain, filled in from reference TRBV5-1 and TRBJ2-7, reads KAGVTQTPRYLIKTRGQQVTLSCSPISGHRSVSWYQQTPGQGLQFLFEYFSETQRNKGNFPGRFSGRQFSNSRSEMNVSTLELGDSALYLCASSIEPQGNYEQYFGPGTRLTVT.

The sample holds a few counts of this clonotype. The genes are TRBV24-1 and TRBJ1-5; D remains ambiguous. The germline CDR1 and CDR2 sequences are KGHDR and SFDVKD. This CDR3 contains 14 residues. Trimming left V 5 bases short and J 4 bases short, with 11 bases between. CDR3 coding DNA: TGTGCCACCAGTGCGGACGGAGTTAATCAGCCCCAGCATTTT. Amino acid sequence: CATSADGVNQPQHF.

The chain employs TRBV20-1 and TRBJ2-1, with D tentatively TRBD1 (5 bases). V was clipped by 3 bases and J by 8 bases, with 14 bases between them. This CDR3 spans 13 amino acids. The germline CDR1 and CDR2 sequences are DFQATT and SNEGSKA (reference sequence). CDR3 residues: CSASNPGIYEQFF. In DNA, the CDR3 is TGCAGTGCTAGTAATCCAGGGATCTATGAGCAGTTCTTC.

This chain uses TRBV18 with TRBJ2-5; D remains unclear. With 2 bases removed from V and 1 base from J, the gap between germline ends came to 8 bases. Germline assignment: CDR1 KGHSH and CDR2 LQKENI. This CDR3 has 14 residues. CDR3 protein: CASSPTELQETQYF. The CDR3, as DNA: TGTGCCAGCTCACCAACAGAACTCCAAGAGACCCAGTACTTC.

The table lists this clonotype with many counts. The chain combines TRBV7-2 with TRBJ2-1; no definite D call. The V gene lost 2 bases and the J gene lost 0 bases, with 8 bases spanning the gap. This CDR3 is 15 amino acids long. Germline assignment: CDR1 SGHTA and CDR2 FQGNSA. This CDR3 reads CASSLTSSSYNEQFF. Written as DNA, the CDR3 is TGTGCCAGCAGCTTAACCTCGAGCTCCTACAATGAGCAGTTCTTC.

This clonotype was picked up many times. The V gene is TRBV5-1, the J gene TRBJ2-5; D gene uncertain. Germline CDR1 SGHRS, CDR2 YFSETQ. The CDR3 sequence is 11 residues long. V shed 4 bases and J shed 2 bases, with 3 bases lying between them. The CDR3 nucleotides are TGCGCCAGCAGCGGACAAGAGACCCAGTACTTC. It translates to CASSGQETQYF.